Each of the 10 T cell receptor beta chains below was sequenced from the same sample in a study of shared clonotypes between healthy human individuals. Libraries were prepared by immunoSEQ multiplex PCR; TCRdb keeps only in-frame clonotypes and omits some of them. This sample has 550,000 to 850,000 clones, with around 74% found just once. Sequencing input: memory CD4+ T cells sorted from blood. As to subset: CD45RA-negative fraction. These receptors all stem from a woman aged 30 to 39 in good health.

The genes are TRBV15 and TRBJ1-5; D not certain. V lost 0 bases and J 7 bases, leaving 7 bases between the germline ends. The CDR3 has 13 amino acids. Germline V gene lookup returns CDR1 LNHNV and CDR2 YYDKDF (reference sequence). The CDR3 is CATSRDGSQPQHF. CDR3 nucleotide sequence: TGTGCCACCAGCAGAGACGGGAGCCAGCCCCAGCATTTT.

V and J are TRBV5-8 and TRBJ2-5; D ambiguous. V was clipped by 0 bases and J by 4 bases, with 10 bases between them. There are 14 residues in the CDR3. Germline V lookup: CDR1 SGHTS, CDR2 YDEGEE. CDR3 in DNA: TGTGCCAGCAGCTTGGGTGTGGATAGAGAGACCCAGTACTTC. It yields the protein CASSLGVDRETQYF.

The CDR3 bases are TGTGCCAGTAGGGCGGAGCTGGAGCCCCAGCATTTT. This gives the protein CASRAELEPQHF. The chain is built from TRBV28 and TRBJ1-5; D call uncertain. V was clipped by 9 bases and J by 8 bases, with 14 bases between them. The CDR3 contains 12 residues. The germline V gene has CDR1 MDHEN and CDR2 SYDVKM.

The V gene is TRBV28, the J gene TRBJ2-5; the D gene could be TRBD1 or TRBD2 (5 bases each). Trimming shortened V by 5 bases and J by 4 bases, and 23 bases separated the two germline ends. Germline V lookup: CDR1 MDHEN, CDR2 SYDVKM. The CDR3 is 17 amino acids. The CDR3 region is CASSVAIGTDGGETQYF. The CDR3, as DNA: TGTGCCAGCAGTGTTGCGATAGGGACCGATGGAGGAGAGACCCAGTACTTC.

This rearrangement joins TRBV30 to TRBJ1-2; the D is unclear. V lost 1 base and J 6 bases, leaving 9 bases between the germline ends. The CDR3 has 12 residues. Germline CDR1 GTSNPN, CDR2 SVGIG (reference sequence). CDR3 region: CAWSGGFDGYTF. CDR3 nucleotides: TGTGCCTGGAGTGGGGGTTTCGATGGCTACACCTTC.

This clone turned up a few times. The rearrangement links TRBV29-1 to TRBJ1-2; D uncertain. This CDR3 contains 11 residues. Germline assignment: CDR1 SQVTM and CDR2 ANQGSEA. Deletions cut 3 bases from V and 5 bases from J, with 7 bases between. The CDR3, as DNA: TGCAGCGTTGACAGCCCGTATGGCTACACCTTC. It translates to CSVDSPYGYTF.

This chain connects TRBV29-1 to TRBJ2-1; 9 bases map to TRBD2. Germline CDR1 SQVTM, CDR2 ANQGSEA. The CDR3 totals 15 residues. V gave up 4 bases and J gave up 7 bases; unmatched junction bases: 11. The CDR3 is CSVAALAGSGNEQFF. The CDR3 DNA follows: TGCAGCGTTGCGGCGCTAGCGGGATCAGGGAATGAGCAGTTCTTC.

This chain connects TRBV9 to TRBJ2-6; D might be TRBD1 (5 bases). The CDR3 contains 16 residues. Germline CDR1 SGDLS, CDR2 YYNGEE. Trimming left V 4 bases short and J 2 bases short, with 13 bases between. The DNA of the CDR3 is TGTGCCAGCAGCCGACAGTTGGGTACTGGGGCCAACGTCCTGACTTTC. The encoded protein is CASSRQLGTGANVLTF.

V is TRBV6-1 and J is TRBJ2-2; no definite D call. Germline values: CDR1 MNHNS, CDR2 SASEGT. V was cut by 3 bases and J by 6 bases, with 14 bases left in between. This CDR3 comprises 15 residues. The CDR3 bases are TGTGCCAGCAGTGAGGGCAGGTCTAGGGCCGGGGAGCTGTTTTTT. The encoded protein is CASSEGRSRAGELFF.

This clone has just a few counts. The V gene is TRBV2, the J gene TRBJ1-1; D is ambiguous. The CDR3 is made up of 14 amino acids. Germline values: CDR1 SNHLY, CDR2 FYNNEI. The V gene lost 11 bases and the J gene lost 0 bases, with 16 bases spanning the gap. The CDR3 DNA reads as TGTGCCTCCGAAACCGGCTACATGAACACTGAAGCTTTCTTT. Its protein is CASETGYMNTEAFF.